This TCR beta chain comes out of a study of T cell repertoires in cytomegalovirus infection. At the level of the study: Both CMV infection and a matching HLA type were indicated by public TCR beta signatures. Study outcomes and limitations: CMV-specific HLA-C-restricted TCR beta clonotypes dominated the ex vivo response.

A single record per CDR3 protein comes from TCRdb applying MiXCR to the reads. In the table there are around 230,000 distinct CDR3 sequences, 30% to 45% of which are singletons. V dropped 4 bases and J dropped 3 bases, with 18 bases sitting between them. The CDR3 is 16 residues long. Germline V CDR1 and CDR2: LNHDA, SQIVND (reference sequence). The table lists this clonotype with a few counts. What it binds is not known. The rearrangement joins TRBV19 to TRBJ1-2; D may be TRBD1 (6 bases). The TCR comes from a human donor in good health (CMV status not recorded). Some clones in this sample may be carry-over from other donors' samples. Sequenced here: CD8+ T cells from cultured PBMCs, sampled from culture after CMV antigen stimulation. The CDR3 here is CASSTGLSGEHYGYTF. The CDR3 DNA reads as TGTGCCAGTAGTACCGGATTGTCAGGGGAACACTATGGCTACACCTTC.